What follows are 4 T cell receptor beta chains derived from one specimen sequenced in a study of blood T cell repertoires in COVID-19. Profiled with immunoSEQ multiplex PCR; TCRdb holds only in-frame clones, not every one. Of about 77,000 clones listed, more than 80% are singletons. Input material: peripheral blood. The receptors here all came from an older woman with acute or convalescent COVID-19.

The sample holds one count of this clone. The genes are TRBV6-6 and TRBJ1-6; D uncertain. CDR1 and CDR2 (germline): MNHNY, SVGAGI (reference sequence). V gave up 8 bases and J gave up 7 bases, with 12 bases separating them. This CDR3 spans 13 amino acids. The CDR3 nucleotides are TGTGCCAGCGAGGGTCGGTTCAATTCACCCCTCCACTTT. It is translated as CASEGRFNSPLHF.

The V and J genes are TRBV6-4 and TRBJ2-7, with a possible D match to TRBD1 (5 bases). Trimming took off 11 bases at V and 5 bases at J, with 25 bases between the two ends. This CDR3 has 15 residues. The germline CDR1 and CDR2 sequences are MRHNA and SNTAGT. The CDR3 region is CAGPQDKGLDDEQYF. The CDR3 coding sequence is TGTGCCGGCCCTCAGGACAAGGGCCTTGACGACGAGCAGTACTTC.

The CDR3 spells CASSFRRGLANEKLFF. CDR3 DNA sequence: TGTGCCAGCAGCTTTCGAAGGGGACTTGCTAATGAAAAACTGTTTTTT. The chain is built from TRBV11-3 and TRBJ1-4; D might be TRBD1 (5 bases). Trimming left V 3 bases short and J 3 bases short, with 14 bases between. Per the germline V gene, CDR1 is SGHNT and CDR2 is YENEEA. The CDR3 is made up of 16 amino acids.

V is TRBV4-2 and J is TRBJ1-1; maybe TRBD1 (6 bases). The V end was cut by 0 bases, the J end by 0 bases, with 8 bases between. Germline V gene sequence: CDR1 LGHNA, CDR2 YNFKEQ. The CDR3 consists of 15 residues. The CDR3 DNA follows: TGTGCCAGCAGCCAAGAAGGACAGATGAACACTGAAGCTTTCTTT. It translates to CASSQEGQMNTEAFF.